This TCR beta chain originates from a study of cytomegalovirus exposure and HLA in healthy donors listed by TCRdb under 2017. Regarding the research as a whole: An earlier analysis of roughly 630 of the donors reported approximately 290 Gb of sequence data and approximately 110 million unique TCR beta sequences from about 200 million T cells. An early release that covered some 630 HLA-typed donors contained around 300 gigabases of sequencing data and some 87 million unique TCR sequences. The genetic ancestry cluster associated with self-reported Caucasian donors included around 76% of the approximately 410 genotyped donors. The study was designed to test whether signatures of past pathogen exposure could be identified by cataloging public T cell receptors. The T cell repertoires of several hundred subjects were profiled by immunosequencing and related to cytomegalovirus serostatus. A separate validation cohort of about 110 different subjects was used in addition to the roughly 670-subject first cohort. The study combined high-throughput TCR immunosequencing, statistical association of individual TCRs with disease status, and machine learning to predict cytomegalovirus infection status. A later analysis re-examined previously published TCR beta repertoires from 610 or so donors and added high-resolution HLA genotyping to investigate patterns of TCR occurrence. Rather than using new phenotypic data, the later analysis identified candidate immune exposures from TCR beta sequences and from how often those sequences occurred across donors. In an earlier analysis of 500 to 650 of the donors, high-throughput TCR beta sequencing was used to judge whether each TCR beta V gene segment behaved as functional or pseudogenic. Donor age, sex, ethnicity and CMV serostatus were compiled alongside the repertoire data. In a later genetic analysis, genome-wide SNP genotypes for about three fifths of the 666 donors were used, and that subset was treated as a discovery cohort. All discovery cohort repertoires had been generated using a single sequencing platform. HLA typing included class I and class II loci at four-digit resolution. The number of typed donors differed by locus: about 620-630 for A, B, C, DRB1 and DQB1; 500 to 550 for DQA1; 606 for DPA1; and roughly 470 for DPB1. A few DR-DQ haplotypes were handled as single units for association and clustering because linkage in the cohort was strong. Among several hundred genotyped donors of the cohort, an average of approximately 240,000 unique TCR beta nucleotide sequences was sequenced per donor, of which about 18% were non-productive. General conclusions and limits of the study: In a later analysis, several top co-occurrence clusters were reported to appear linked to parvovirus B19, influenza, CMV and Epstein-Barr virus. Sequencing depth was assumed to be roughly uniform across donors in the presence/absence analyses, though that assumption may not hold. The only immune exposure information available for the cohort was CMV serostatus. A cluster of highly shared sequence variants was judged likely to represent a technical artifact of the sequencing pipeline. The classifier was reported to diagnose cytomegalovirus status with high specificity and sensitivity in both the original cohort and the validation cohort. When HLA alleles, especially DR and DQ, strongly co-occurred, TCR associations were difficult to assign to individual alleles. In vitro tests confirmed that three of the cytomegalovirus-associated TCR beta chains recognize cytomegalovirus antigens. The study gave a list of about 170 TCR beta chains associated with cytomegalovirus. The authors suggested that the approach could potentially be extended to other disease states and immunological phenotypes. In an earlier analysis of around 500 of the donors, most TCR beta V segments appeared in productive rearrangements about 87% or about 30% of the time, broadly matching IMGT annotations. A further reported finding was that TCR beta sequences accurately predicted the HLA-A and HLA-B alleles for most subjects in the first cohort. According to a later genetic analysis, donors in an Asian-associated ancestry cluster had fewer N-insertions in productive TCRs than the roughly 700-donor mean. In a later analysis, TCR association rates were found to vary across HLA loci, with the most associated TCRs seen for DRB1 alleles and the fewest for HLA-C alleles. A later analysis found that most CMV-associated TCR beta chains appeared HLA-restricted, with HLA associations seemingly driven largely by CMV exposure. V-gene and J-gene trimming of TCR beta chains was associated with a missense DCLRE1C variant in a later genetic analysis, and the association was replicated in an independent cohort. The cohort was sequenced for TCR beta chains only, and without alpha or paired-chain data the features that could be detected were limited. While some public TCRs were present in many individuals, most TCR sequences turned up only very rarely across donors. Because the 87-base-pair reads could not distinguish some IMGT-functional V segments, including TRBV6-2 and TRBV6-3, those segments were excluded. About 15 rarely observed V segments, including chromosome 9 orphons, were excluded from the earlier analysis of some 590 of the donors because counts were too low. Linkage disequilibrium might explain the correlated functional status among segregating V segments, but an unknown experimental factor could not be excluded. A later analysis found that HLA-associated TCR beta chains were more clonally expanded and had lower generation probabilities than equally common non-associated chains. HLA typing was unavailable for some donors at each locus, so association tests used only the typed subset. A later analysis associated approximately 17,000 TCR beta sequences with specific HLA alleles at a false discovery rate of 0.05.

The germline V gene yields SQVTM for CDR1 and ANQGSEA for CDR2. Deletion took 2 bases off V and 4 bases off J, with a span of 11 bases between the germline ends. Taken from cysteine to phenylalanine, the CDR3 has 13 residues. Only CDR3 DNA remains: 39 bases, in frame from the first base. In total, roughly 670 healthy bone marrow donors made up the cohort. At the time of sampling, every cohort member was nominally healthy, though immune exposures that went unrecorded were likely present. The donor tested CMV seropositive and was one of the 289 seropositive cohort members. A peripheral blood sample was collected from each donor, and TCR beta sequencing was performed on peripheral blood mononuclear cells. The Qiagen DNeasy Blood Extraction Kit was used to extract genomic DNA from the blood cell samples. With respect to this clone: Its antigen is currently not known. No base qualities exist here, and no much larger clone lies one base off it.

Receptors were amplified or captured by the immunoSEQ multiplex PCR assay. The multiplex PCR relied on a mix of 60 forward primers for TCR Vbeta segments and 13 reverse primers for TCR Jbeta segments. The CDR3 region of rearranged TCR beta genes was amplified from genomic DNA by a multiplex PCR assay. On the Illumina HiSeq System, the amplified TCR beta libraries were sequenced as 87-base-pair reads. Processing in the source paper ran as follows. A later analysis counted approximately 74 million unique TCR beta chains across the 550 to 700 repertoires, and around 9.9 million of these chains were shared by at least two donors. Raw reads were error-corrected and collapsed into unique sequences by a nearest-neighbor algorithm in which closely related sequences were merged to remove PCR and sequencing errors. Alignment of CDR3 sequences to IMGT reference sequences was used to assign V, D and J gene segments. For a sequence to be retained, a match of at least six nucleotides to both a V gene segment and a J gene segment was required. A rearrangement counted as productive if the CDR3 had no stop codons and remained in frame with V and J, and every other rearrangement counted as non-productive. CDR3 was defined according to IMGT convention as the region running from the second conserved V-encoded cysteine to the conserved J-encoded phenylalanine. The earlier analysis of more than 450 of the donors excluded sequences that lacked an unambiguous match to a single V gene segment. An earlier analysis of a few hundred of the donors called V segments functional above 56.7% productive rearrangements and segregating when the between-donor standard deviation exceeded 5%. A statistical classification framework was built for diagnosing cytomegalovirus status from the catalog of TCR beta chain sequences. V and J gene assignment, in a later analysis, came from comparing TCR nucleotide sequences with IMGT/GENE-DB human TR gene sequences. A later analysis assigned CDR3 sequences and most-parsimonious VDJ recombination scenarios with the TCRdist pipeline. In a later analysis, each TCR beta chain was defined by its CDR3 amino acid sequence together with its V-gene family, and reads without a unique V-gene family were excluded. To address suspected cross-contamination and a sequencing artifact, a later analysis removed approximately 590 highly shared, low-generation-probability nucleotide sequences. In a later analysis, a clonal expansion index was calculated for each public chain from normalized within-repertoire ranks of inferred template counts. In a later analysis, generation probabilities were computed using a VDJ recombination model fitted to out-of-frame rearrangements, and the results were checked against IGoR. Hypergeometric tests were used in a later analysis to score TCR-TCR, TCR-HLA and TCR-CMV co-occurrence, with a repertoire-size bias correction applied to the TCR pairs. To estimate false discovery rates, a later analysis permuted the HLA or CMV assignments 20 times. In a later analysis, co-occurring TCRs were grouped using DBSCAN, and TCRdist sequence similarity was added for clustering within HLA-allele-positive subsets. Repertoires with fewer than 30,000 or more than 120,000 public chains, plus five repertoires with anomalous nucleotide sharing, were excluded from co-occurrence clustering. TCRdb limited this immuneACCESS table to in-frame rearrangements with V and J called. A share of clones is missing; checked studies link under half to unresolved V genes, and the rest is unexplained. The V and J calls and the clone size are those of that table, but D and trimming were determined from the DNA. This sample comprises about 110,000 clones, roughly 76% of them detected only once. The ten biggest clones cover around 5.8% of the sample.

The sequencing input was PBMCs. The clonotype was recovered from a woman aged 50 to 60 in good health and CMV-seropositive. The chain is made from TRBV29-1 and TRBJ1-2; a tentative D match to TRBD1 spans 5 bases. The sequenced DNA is TGCAGCGTTGAACAGGGCCAGGGCTATGGCTACACCTTC. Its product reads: CSVEQGQGYGYTF.